This T cell receptor beta chain was obtained from a study of spatial heterogeneity in lung cancer. Study summary: There were 72 donors, all of them untreated patients with early-stage non-small cell lung cancer.

This clonotype has a count of ten or more. CDR3 length equals 15 residues. Per the germline V gene, CDR1 is SGHRS and CDR2 is YFSETQ. Deletions cut 0 bases from V and 5 bases from J, with 14 bases between. Time point meaning: blood at routine non-recurrence follow-up after resection. Unsorted whole RNA from tumor, nontumor lung or frozen PBMC underwent sequencing. TCRdb ran MiXCR on the 5' RACE reads and lists one entry per CDR3 protein. The sample consists of some 3,100 distinct CDR3 sequences, 15% to 20% of them appearing once. This chain uses TRBV5-1 with TRBJ2-5; no clear D. The sequencing used PBMCs, collected at follow-up. The sequence was collected from a male donor with early-stage non-small cell lung cancer. CDR3 residues: CASSLAAGDGETQYF. Written as DNA, the CDR3 is TGCGCCAGCAGCTTGGCCGCAGGAGACGGGGAGACCCAGTACTTC.